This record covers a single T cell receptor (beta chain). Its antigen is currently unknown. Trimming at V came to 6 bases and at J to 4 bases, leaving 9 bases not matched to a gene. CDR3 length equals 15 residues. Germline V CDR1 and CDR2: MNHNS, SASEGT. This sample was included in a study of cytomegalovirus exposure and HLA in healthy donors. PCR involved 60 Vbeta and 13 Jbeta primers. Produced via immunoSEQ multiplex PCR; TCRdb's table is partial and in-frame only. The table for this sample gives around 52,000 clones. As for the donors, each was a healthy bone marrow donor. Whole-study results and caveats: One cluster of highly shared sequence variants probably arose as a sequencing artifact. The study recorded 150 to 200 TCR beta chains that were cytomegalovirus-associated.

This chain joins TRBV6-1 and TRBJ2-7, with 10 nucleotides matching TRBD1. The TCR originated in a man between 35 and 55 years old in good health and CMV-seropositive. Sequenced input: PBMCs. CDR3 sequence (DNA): TGTGCCAGCAGCCAGACAGGGGGCGCGTCTTACGAGCAGTACTTC. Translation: CASSQTGGASYEQYF.